This section outlines one T cell receptor beta chain sequence together with its context. This entry is derived from a study of CD4 and CD8 cells across lung adenocarcinoma regions. TCRdb itself ran the PCR reads through MiXCR, one entry per CDR3 protein. The sample records several thousand distinct CDR3 sequences, about half being singletons. The CDR3 spans 15 residues. The trim removed 5 bases at V and 7 bases at J, leaving 5 bases unmatched. CDR1 is SGHTA and CDR2 is FQGNSA in the germline V gene. Samples came from patients with localized non-small cell lung adenocarcinoma. This clonotype originated in a male donor with lung adenocarcinoma. The CD4 and CD8 labels of this study may be unreliable. Specimen: CD8+ T cells from the center of a lung tumor. V and J are TRBV7-2 and TRBJ2-1; 13 positions match TRBD2. Written as DNA, the CDR3 is TGTGCCAGCAGCCCGACTAGCGGGGGGTGGAATGAGCAGTTCTTC. Its protein is CASSPTSGGWNEQFF.